A single sample gave rise to the 21 T cell receptor beta chains below, sequenced in a study of blood T cell repertoires in COVID-19. TCRdb's copy holds only in-frame clones and misses some; the assay was immunoSEQ multiplex PCR. The table has around 67,000 clones, just over 85% seen once; the top ten hold 1.5% to 2.5%. The sequenced material came from peripheral blood. These receptors were taken from a woman aged 80 or older with active or convalescent COVID-19.

The J gene is TRBJ2-2, the V gene TRBV6-5; D uncertain. Trimming stripped 4 bases from V and 6 bases from J, with 12 bases between. This CDR3 contains 14 residues. From germline, CDR1 is MNHEY and CDR2 SVGAGI. The CDR3 DNA sequence: TGTGCCAGCAGTTCGTTGGCCATATCCGGGGAGCTGTTTTTT. Translating gives CASSSLAISGELFF.

The V call is TRBV29-1, the J call TRBJ2-5; TRBD1 is a possible D gene (8 bases). Trimming shortened V by 8 bases and J by 5 bases, and 18 bases separated the two germline ends. This CDR3 comprises 13 residues. The V gene's germline CDR1 is SQVTM and CDR2 ANQGSEA. The CDR3 protein is CSFRTGRAETQYF. The DNA of the CDR3 is TGCAGCTTTCGGACAGGGAGGGCGGAGACCCAGTACTTC. Complete variable domain (other parts from reference TRBV29-1 and TRBJ2-5): SAVISQKPSRDICQRGTSLTIQCQVDSQVTMMFWYRQQPGQSLTLIATANQGSEATYESGFVIDKFPISRPNLTFSTLTVSNMSPEDSSIYLCSFRTGRAETQYFGPGTRLLVL.

The J gene is TRBJ2-2, the V gene TRBV19; TRBD1 matches 11 bases. Germline CDR1 and CDR2: LNHDA and SQIVND (reference sequence). The V gene end was trimmed by 4 bases and the J gene end by 4 bases; junction bases not matched to a gene: 8. CDR3 size: 17 residues. The CDR3 bases are TGTGCCAGTAGTACGCGGACAGGGGGCGCCGGCACCGGGGAGCTGTTTTTT. This encodes CASSTRTGGAGTGELFF.

V usage is TRBV3-1 (or the pseudogene TRBV3-2) and J usage is TRBJ1-1; no reliable D call. Trimming shortened V by 1 base and J by 8 bases, and 11 bases separated the two germline ends. Germline V gene sequence: CDR1 LGHDT, CDR2 YNNKEL (reference sequence). This CDR3 has 13 amino acids. CDR3 residues: CASSQVSGSEAFF. The CDR3, as DNA: TGTGCCAGCAGCCAAGTCTCGGGGTCAGAAGCTTTCTTT.

The J gene is TRBJ2-7, the V gene TRBV12-3 or TRBV12-4, with D hard to call. CDR3 length: 12 amino acids. V was clipped by 7 bases and J by 0 bases, with 7 bases between them. This chain's CDR3 is CASTRVSYEQYF. The CDR3 DNA reads as TGTGCCAGCACCCGAGTCTCCTACGAGCAGTACTTC.

This rearrangement joins TRBV11-3 to TRBJ2-5, with 11 bases that match TRBD1. The J segment lost 5 bases and the V segment lost 5 bases, leaving 7 bases of the junction unmatched. This CDR3 has 15 residues. Looked up from germline, CDR1 is SGHNT and CDR2 is YENEEA. In DNA, the CDR3 is TGTGCCAGCAGCCGCGGACAGGGGGCGCAGGAGACCCAGTACTTC. Translated: CASSRGQGAQETQYF.

The chain links TRBV5-1 to TRBJ2-5; D perhaps matches TRBD2 (6 bases). The germline V and J ends were trimmed by 4 bases and 1 base, with 8 bases remaining between them. The CDR3 totals 13 residues. Germline CDR1 is SGHRS and CDR2 is YFSETQ. CDR3 in DNA: TGCGCCAGCAGCAGCGGGTTCCAAGAGACCCAGTACTTC. It specifies CASSSGFQETQYF.

This clone was seen a handful of times. J is TRBJ2-3 and V is TRBV30, with 13 positions matching TRBD2. The CDR3 covers 13 residues. V shed 3 bases, J shed 9 bases, and the junction held 3 bases outside the gene matches. The germline V gene has CDR1 GTSNPN and CDR2 SVGIG (reference sequence). The CDR3 is CAWSLGLAGTQYF. Here the CDR3 DNA reads TGTGCCTGGAGCCTGGGACTAGCGGGAACGCAGTATTTT.

This clone was picked up one time. The chain couples TRBV7-2 to TRBJ2-2; D may be TRBD1 (6 bases). The CDR3 runs 14 residues. V lost 6 bases and J 1 base, leaving 9 bases between the germline ends. Germline V gives CDR1 SGHTA, CDR2 FQGNSA. CDR3 amino acids: CASSSDRNTGELFF. CDR3 in DNA: TGTGCCAGCAGTTCGGACAGGAACACCGGGGAGCTGTTTTTT.

The chain links TRBV4-3 to TRBJ1-4; TRBD1 matches at 7 bases. Germline V gene data show CDR1 as LGHNA and CDR2 as YSLEER. J lost 3 bases, V lost 3 bases, and 4 bases had no gene match. The CDR3 is 15 residues long. CDR3 region: CASSQKQGSNEKLFF. CDR3 bases: TGCGCCAGCAGCCAGAAACAGGGGTCTAATGAAAAACTGTTTTTT.

Comments on this clone: The germline gene is not matched at one end of the junction; a read error may be the cause. The rearrangement links TRBV7-2 to TRBJ2-5, with D unclear. Germline assignment: CDR1 SGHTA and CDR2 FQGNSA. This CDR3 contains 14 residues. CDR3 in DNA: TGTGCCAGCAGCTTCGGAATCCGAGCAGAGACACAGTACTTC. Its protein is CASSFGIRAETQYF.

The chain carries TRBV4-3 and TRBJ1-3; D gene unclear. The CDR3 is made up of 17 amino acids. From germline, CDR1 is LGHNA and CDR2 YSLEER. Trimming took off 4 bases at V and 0 bases at J, with 16 bases between the two ends. The CDR3 is CASSRQYRGNSGNTIYF. Here the CDR3 DNA reads TGCGCCAGCAGCCGCCAGTATCGGGGTAACTCTGGAAACACCATATATTTT.

The chain employs TRBV6-5 and TRBJ2-1, with D perhaps matching TRBD2 (5 bases). Germline CDR1 is MNHEY and CDR2 is SVGAGI. This CDR3 comprises 13 residues. Between the trimmed V and J ends, which lost 5 bases and 9 bases, there was a span of 14 bases. CDR3 in DNA: TGTGCCAGCAGTCCCGAACTAGGCACTGAGCAGTTCTTC. Translated: CASSPELGTEQFF.

The chain employs TRBV4-2 and TRBJ1-2; no definite D call. V dropped 0 bases and J dropped 0 bases, with 8 bases sitting between them. CDR1 and CDR2 from the germline V gene are LGHNA and YNFKEQ. This CDR3 contains 15 residues. The CDR3 nucleotides read TGTGCCAGCAGCCAAGACAACGGAGCTAACTATGGCTACACCTTC. Translating gives CASSQDNGANYGYTF.

The table lists this clone with a few counts. This rearrangement joins TRBV27 to TRBJ2-5, with D possibly matching TRBD1 (5 bases). The CDR3 extends over 13 amino acids. The germline V and J ends were trimmed by 7 bases and 5 bases, with 14 bases remaining between them. Looked up from germline, CDR1 is MNHEY and CDR2 is SMNVEV (reference sequence). The CDR3, as DNA: TGTGCCAGCAAAGGGGTTGGGATTGAGACCCAGTACTTC. Its protein product is CASKGVGIETQYF.

CDR3 bases: TGTGCCAGCAGCGTGAGGGTGGGCCAGAACACCGGGGAGCTGTTTTTT. It codes for CASSVRVGQNTGELFF. This chain links TRBV9 with TRBJ2-2, with TRBD2 as a possible D gene (5 bases). Trimming left V 2 bases short and J 1 base short, with 12 bases between. There are 16 residues in the CDR3. CDR1 and CDR2 (germline): SGDLS, YYNGEE.

V is TRBV14 and J is TRBJ2-2; D unresolved. With 1 base removed from V and 0 bases from J, the gap between germline ends came to 9 bases. Per germline, CDR1 SGHDN and CDR2 FVKESK. The CDR3 contains 16 residues. CDR3 bases: TGTGCCAGCAGCCAAGTCCAACTTACGAACACCGGGGAGCTGTTTTTT. It yields the protein CASSQVQLTNTGELFF.

The chain carries TRBV24-1 and TRBJ2-4; D perhaps matches TRBD2 (6 bases). This CDR3 comprises 16 residues. V lost 2 bases and J lost 12, with 22 bases in between. Germline V CDR1 and CDR2: KGHDR, SFDVKD. CDR3 in DNA: TGTGCCACCAGTGATTCCGCCGGGACTCGAAGTAGGACTCAGTACTTC. Its protein is CATSDSAGTRSRTQYF.

A word on this clone: A junction end diverges from the germline sequence, so it may reflect a read error. The genes are TRBV7-7 and TRBJ2-1; D may be TRBD2 (5 bases). The CDR3 length is 19 residues. Germline V CDR1 and CDR2: SSHAT, FNYEAQ (reference sequence). The CDR3 spells CASSLSPGSGPSSYNEQFF. As DNA, the CDR3 is TGTGCTAGCAGCTTATCCCCCGGCAGCGGACCTAGCTCCTACAATGAGCAGTTCTTC.

In its sample, this clone was seen once. This chain joins TRBV7-2 and TRBJ1-2; 11 bases are shared with TRBD1. This CDR3 spans 15 amino acids. Germline loops: CDR1 SGHTA, CDR2 FQGNSA. Trimming at V came to 5 bases and at J to 4 bases, leaving 6 bases not matched to a gene. This CDR3 reads CASSPAGTGGYGYTF. DNA for the CDR3: TGTGCCAGCAGCCCCGCCGGGACAGGGGGCTATGGCTACACCTTC.

The chain uses TRBV3-1 (or the pseudogene TRBV3-2) and TRBJ2-1; 12 positions agree with TRBD2. The CDR3 totals 18 residues. In germline, CDR1 is LGHDT, CDR2 YNNKEL (reference sequence). V lost 4 bases and J lost 8; bases outside the gene matches: 15. Here the CDR3 reads CASSPWTSGESQADEQFF. DNA of the CDR3: TGTGCCAGCAGCCCCTGGACTAGCGGGGAGTCTCAAGCGGATGAGCAGTTCTTC.